This T cell receptor (beta chain) was retrieved from a study of beta chain features in type 1 diabetes (dated by TCRdb to 2017 to 2018). General notes on the study: No differences in mean age, gender distribution, total cell number or subset yield were found between patients and healthy donors. A total of 107,917,701 sorted cells were examined across all samples, and RNA yield correlated strongly with the number of cells per subset. Regulatory and stem cell-like memory subsets were isolated from only 8 patients and roughly 8 healthy donors, whereas naive and central memory subsets came from all 30 or so donors. The study compared TCRB repertoires of sorted circulating CD4+ T cell subsets between recently diagnosed type 1 diabetes patients and matched healthy donors.

From each donor, a single peripheral blood sample of 90 to 150 mL on average was drawn into heparinised tubes. A BD FACSAria II was used to sort naive, central memory, regulatory and stem cell-like memory CD4+ T cells with a panel that included CD45RO, CCR7, CD25, CD127, CD95 and CD27. Purity was above 98% for every sorted population. PBMCs were isolated right away by Lymphoprep density gradient centrifugation and were stained directly, without culture. To minimize batch effects, samples were stained and sorted in pairs, one healthy donor with one patient per experiment. Overall study outcomes, separate from this receptor: Type 1 diabetes patients showed a moderate but significant shortening of TCRB CDR3 length in all four CD4+ subsets. Because cDNA rather than genomic DNA was sequenced, highly expressing activated cells could have been over-represented, although no difference in activation and CD3 levels was found between groups. Naive, central memory and regulatory TCRB repertoires appeared to be more similar among patients than among healthy donors. Shorter templates might be favored by PCR, yet because patient and control samples were amplified and corrected together, any such skew would affect both groups equally. Patients with type 1 diabetes made fewer insertions and deleted more nucleotides at VDJ recombination sites, implying thymic rearrangement abnormalities. Because small numbers of individuals were included in the HLA sub-analyses, any influence of HLA type on TCRB rearrangement was left unresolved.

The entire isolated RNA was reverse transcribed using the High Capacity cDNA Reverse Transcription Kit, and thus expressed TCRB transcripts were sequenced. Deep immunoSEQ sequencing was applied to naive, central memory and regulatory T cell samples, giving an average of roughly 3.5 million total reads per sample. Sorted cells were lysed in RLT buffer and RNA was extracted with DNase-treated RNeasy Micro or Mini kits, depending on cell number. To prevent cross-contamination, each cell subset was processed individually, whereas patient and healthy donor samples were processed jointly. The immunoSEQ multiplex PCR was used to amplify TCRB sequences from cDNA, generating 87-bp fragments that spanned the CDR3 region. Sequencing of the amplicons was performed on the Illumina HiSeq platform. The study's own analysis went as follows. PCR bias was corrected computationally using synthetic template baselines, and reads within Hamming distance 2 were collapsed, with unmergeable singletons discarded. Reads were aligned against IMGT so that V, D and J genes, CDR3 length and insertions or deletions at six rearrangement sites could be assigned. Within each subset, clonotype counts were normalized to sorted cell number, after which true diversity and Gini coefficients were computed with the tcR R package. Repertoire sharing was quantified using the overlap coefficient calculated on TCRB nucleotide sequences. Out-of-frame TCRB sequences from naive cells were analyzed to stand in for the pre-selection repertoire. TCRdb holds this immuneACCESS table with in-frame rearrangements only. Some clones are missing; in checked studies, unresolved V genes explain under half, and the rest has no known cause. Clone size and V and J calls were adopted from that table, with D and trimming inferred from the DNA. The sample table records hundreds of thousands of clones; around 15% of these occur just once. The biggest ten clones account for roughly 0.04% of the sample.

The table lists this clone with a few counts. It lacks a known antigen. Per-base quality was not reported, and no clone a single base away is much larger than it. This receptor was obtained from a man aged 18-30 years with type 1 diabetes. The sequenced sample was naive CD4+ T cells from blood. In light of the paper, this sample's cell subset or site label describes: true naive CD4+ T cells.

The bases read TGTGCCTGGGGACCGGGGCCTACCGAGCAGTTCTTC. The resulting protein is CAWGPGPTEQFF. This chain joins TRBV30 to TRBJ2-1; the D gene could be either TRBD1 or TRBD2, each agreeing at 5 bases. The germline V gene (reference sequence) provides CDR1 GTSNPN and CDR2 SVGIG. Counted from cysteine to phenylalanine, this CDR3 has 12 amino acids. Just the 36-base CDR3 DNA is kept, in frame starting at base 1. V was cut back by 5 bases and J by 10 bases, leaving a gap of 15 bases between them. The entire variable domain, with the stretches around the CDR3 drawn from the reference TRBV30 and TRBJ2-1 proteins, is SQTIHQWPATLVQPVGSPLSLECTVEGTSNPNLYWYRQAAGRGLQLLFYSVGIGQISSEVPQNLSASRPQDRQFILSSKKLLLSDSGFYLCAWGPGPTEQFFGPGTRLTVL.